This T cell receptor beta chain derives from a study of shared clonotypes between healthy human individuals. Germline lookup yields CDR1 SGHRS and CDR2 YFSETQ. V lost 0 bases and J lost 6, with 7 bases in between. There are 12 residues in the CDR3. This clone was detected a few times. Only in-frame clones appear in the TCRdb table, and some are missing; sequencing was by immunoSEQ multiplex PCR. This table holds approximately 640,000 clones, about nine tenths found once. This TCR was recovered from a man aged 18 to 30 in good health. Some clones in this sample may be carry-over from other donors' samples. The chain carries TRBV5-1 and TRBJ2-7; weak D call: TRBD2 (5 bases). The sample was memory CD8+ T cells from PBMCs. Subset here: CD45RO+ cells pooled with CCR7-negative TemRA cells. The DNA for the CDR3 is TGCGCCAGCAGCTTGGACCGGGGCGAGCAGTACTTC. Protein product: CASSLDRGEQYF.